Listed below are T cell receptor beta chains from one sample, sequenced in a study of cytomegalovirus exposure and HLA in healthy donors. The protocol was immunoSEQ multiplex PCR, while the TCRdb copy is restricted to in-frame clones and leaves out a portion. Counted here are around 130,000 clones, just under 90% occurring once; the ten biggest clones make up about 3%. The sample taken for sequencing was PBMCs. These receptors were collected from a man between 25 and 39 years old in good health and CMV-seronegative. CDR3s include the opening cysteine and the closing phenylalanine or tryptophan. Each record gives: CDR3 length, V gene, clone size, D gene, J gene, CDR3 protein, CDR3 DNA. The D gene is left open where the match is weak. Clone size is stated in some rows and not others, as once, few, many or a class when expanded.

14	TRBV7-8	-	TRBD1	TRBJ1-4	CASSLGQGYEKLFF	TGTGCCAGCAGCTTAGGACAGGGATATGAAAAACTGTTTTTT
17	TRBV10-3	-	-	TRBJ2-1	CAISSVGAGAPLNEQFF	TGTGCCATCAGTTCCGTCGGGGCGGGGGCTCCTCTTAATGAGCAGTTCTTC
14	TRBV7-2	few	-	TRBJ1-5	CASSWGDGNQPQHF	TGTGCCAGCAGCTGGGGGGACGGGAATCAGCCCCAGCATTTT
18	TRBV28	once	-	TRBJ1-5	CASSLPSFTVYSNQPQHF	TGTGCCAGCAGTTTACCCTCGTTTACAGTTTATAGCAATCAGCCCCAGCATTTT
16	TRBV19	few	TRBD1	TRBJ1-2	CASSLRRTGDGYGYTF	TGTGCCAGTAGTCTGCGGCGGACAGGGGACGGCTATGGCTACACCTTC
17	TRBV9	-	TRBD2	TRBJ2-3	CASSVQLAGGRADTQYF	TGTGCCAGCAGCGTACAGCTAGCGGGGGGGAGGGCAGATACGCAGTATTTT
15	TRBV21-1	many	-	TRBJ2-1	CASTSGLAGGNEQFF	TGTGCCAGCACTTCGGGACTAGCGGGGGGCAATGAGCAGTTCTTC
14	TRBV5-1	-	TRBD1	TRBJ2-5	CASSSASGGETQYF	TGCGCCAGCAGCTCCGCTTCAGGGGGAGAGACCCAGTACTTC
14	TRBV9	once	-	TRBJ1-2	CASSVVGGDYGYTF	TGTGCCAGCAGCGTCGTTGGGGGGGACTATGGCTACACCTTC
15	TRBV6-1	-	-	TRBJ2-2	CASRAGTSNTGELFF	TGTGCCAGCAGGGCCGGGACTTCCAACACCGGGGAGCTGTTTTTT
13	TRBV10-3	-	TRBD1	TRBJ2-7	CAISGVGGDEQYF	TGTGCCATCAGTGGGGTAGGGGGCGACGAGCAGTACTTC
15	TRBV19	-	TRBD1	TRBJ1-2	CASSYKDRFAGGYTF	TGTGCCAGTAGCTATAAGGACAGGTTTGCGGGTGGCTACACCTTC
14	TRBV5-6	-	TRBD1	TRBJ1-2	CASSFDRVGYGYTF	TGTGCCAGCAGCTTCGACAGGGTGGGCTATGGCTACACCTTC
16	TRBV27	-	-	TRBJ2-1	CASSLSGGPSYNEQFF	TGTGCCAGCAGTTTATCCGGGGGGCCCTCCTACAATGAGCAGTTCTTC
14	TRBV7-9	-	-	TRBJ2-5	CASSFVEGEETQYF	TGTGCCAGCAGCTTTGTTGAGGGGGAGGAGACCCAGTACTTC
10	TRBV30	-	-	TRBJ2-7	CAWASTEQYF	TGTGCCTGGGCTTCTACCGAGCAGTACTTC
15	TRBV4-1	few	-	TRBJ1-5	CASSQTDNSNQPQHF	TGCGCCAGCAGCCAAACGGACAATAGCAATCAGCCCCAGCATTTT
16	TRBV5-1	-	TRBD2	TRBJ2-2	CASSSGLAGSTGELFF	TGCGCCAGCAGCTCTGGACTAGCGGGGAGCACCGGGGAGCTGTTTTTT
14	TRBV7-2	-	TRBD2	TRBJ2-2	CASSLGRGIGELFF	TGTGCCAGCAGCTTAGGGCGGGGGATCGGGGAGCTGTTTTTT
12	TRBV28	-	-	TRBJ1-4	CASGGTRGKLFF	TGTGCCAGCGGTGGCACGCGCGGAAAACTGTTTTTT
12	TRBV2	-	-	TRBJ2-5	CASRAGAGTQYF	TGTGCCAGCAGGGCGGGGGCCGGGACCCAGTACTTC
14	TRBV5-4	-	TRBD1	TRBJ1-2	CASSHLTGGNGYTF	TGTGCCAGCAGCCACCTGACAGGGGGGAATGGCTACACCTTC
14	TRBV27	-	-	TRBJ2-7	CASSLSGLAYEQYF	TGTGCCAGCAGTTTATCTGGACTCGCCTACGAGCAGTACTTC
16	TRBV27	-	TRBD1	TRBJ1-5	CASAAFDRGVDQPQHF	TGTGCCAGCGCTGCTTTTGACAGGGGTGTAGATCAGCCCCAGCATTTT
17	TRBV18	-	TRBD1	TRBJ1-4	CASSLPRTGETNEKLFF	TGTGCCAGCTCACTCCCACGAACAGGGGAAACTAATGAAAAACTGTTTTTT
13	TRBV7-9	once	-	TRBJ2-1	CASSLVEYNEQFF	TGTGCCAGCAGCTTAGTTGAGTACAATGAGCAGTTCTTC
13	TRBV9	-	-	TRBJ1-5	CASSVGYGQPQHF	TGTGCCAGCAGCGTCGGGTATGGACAGCCCCAGCATTTT
13	TRBV18	-	-	TRBJ1-5	CASSRGENQPQHF	TGTGCCAGCTCACGGGGGGAGAATCAGCCCCAGCATTTT
13	TRBV18	-	-	TRBJ2-7	CASSPRDIGEQYF	TGTGCCAGCTCACCACGGGACATCGGCGAGCAGTACTTC
14	TRBV7-7	-	TRBD1	TRBJ2-5	CASSLGQNQETQYF	TGTGCCAGCAGCTTGGGACAGAACCAAGAGACCCAGTACTTC
16	TRBV7-9	few	-	TRBJ1-2	CASSPTAGGGNYGYTF	TGTGCCAGCAGCCCCACAGCCGGGGGAGGTAACTATGGCTACACCTTC
14	TRBV5-8	-	-	TRBJ1-2	CASRTTTGFYGYTF	TGTGCCAGCAGAACTACTACAGGGTTCTATGGCTACACCTTC
13	TRBV9	-	-	TRBJ1-1	CASGGSFYTEAFF	TGTGCCAGCGGGGGGAGCTTCTACACTGAAGCTTTCTTT
15	TRBV28	-	TRBD1	TRBJ1-4	CASSYIQGAGEKLFF	TGTGCCAGCAGTTATATTCAGGGGGCCGGGGAAAAACTGTTTTTT
14	TRBV5-4	-	TRBD1	TRBJ1-6	CASSSGGGNSPLHF	TGTGCCAGCAGCTCAGGGGGCGGGAATTCACCCCTCCACTTT
17	TRBV28	-	TRBD1	TRBJ1-3	CASSLWRTGWSGNTIYF	TGTGCCAGCAGTTTATGGAGGACAGGGTGGTCTGGAAACACCATATATTTT
15	TRBV2	-	-	TRBJ1-3	CASSSVVISGNTIYF	TGTGCCAGCAGTTCGGTGGTAATCTCTGGAAACACCATATATTTT
14	TRBV9	once	TRBD1	TRBJ1-1	CASSVGDRNTEAFF	TGTGCCAGCAGCGTAGGGGACAGGAACACTGAAGCTTTCTTT
15	TRBV4-1	-	-	TRBJ1-1	CASSQENRDTTEAFF	TGCGCCAGCAGCCAAGAAAACCGGGACACCACTGAAGCTTTCTTT
14	TRBV5-6	-	-	TRBJ1-5	CASSLGQRNQPQHF	TGTGCCAGCAGCTTGGGACAGCGCAATCAGCCCCAGCATTTT
14	TRBV6-5	-	TRBD2	TRBJ2-7	CASSYTRLAGEQYF	TGTGCCAGCAGTTACACAAGACTAGCAGGCGAGCAGTACTTC
15	TRBV9	once	-	TRBJ1-5	CASSATGEVDQPQHF	TGTGCCAGCAGCGCGACAGGTGAGGTGGATCAGCCCCAGCATTTT